The present TCR beta chain was sequenced within a study of identical twins (dated by TCRdb to about 2016). About the full investigation: TCR alpha and beta repertoires from monozygotic twins, unrelated adults of various ages and cord blood were deep-sequenced to test whether fetal clonotypes persist. To rule out contamination, replicate twin experiments were performed at different times with different library preparation protocols. The investigation overall reported the following: Excess twin sharing in beta out-of-frame sequences was weaker because fewer shared sequences lowered the signal-to-noise ratio. Abundant cord blood beta clonotypes carried fewer insertions; young adult naive repertoires showed a weaker similar trend, while memory repertoires showed none. Because the same donors could not be followed over many years, the conclusions depended on cross-sectional statistical analysis. Compared with coincidental sharing between unrelated individuals, an excess of low generation-probability sequences was observed among out-of-frame TCR alpha sequences shared between twins. In monozygotic twins, out-of-frame TCR alpha sharing was systematically underestimated by recombination models, although the models agreed with sharing between unrelated individuals. Invariant T cells such as MAIT and iNKT could partly confound zero-insertion analyses, though diverse VJ usage argued against this for most clonotypes.

Receptor amplification or capture employed 5' RACE. Reads for this sample came from an Illumina HiSeq 2000. Template switching introduced a universal primer binding site; the final cDNA contained a unique molecular identifier, enabling accurate counting of TCR cDNA molecules. Specific primers in the conserved constant-segment region were used to synthesize first-strand cDNA for the TCR alpha and beta chains. To control for contamination, every cDNA library carried two barcodes: a SMART-Mk sample barcode plus Illumina barcodes. Two successive PCR steps introduced TruSeq adapter sequences along with Illumina sample barcodes. The TCR alpha and beta cDNA libraries were sequenced on the Illumina HiSeq platform using custom primers. On the authors' methods: Raw reads were processed with MiGEC to extract unique molecular identifiers, and MiXCR was used to determine CDR3 positions. For each individual, recombination models were inferred using an EM algorithm with the repgenHMM and IGoR tools. Shared clonotype analysis was performed with the tcR package in R, normalizing sharing by the product of cloneset sizes. Out-of-frame nonproductive sequences were analyzed to study raw recombination free of thymic and clonal selection effects. TCRdb reworked the public reads: Q25 trimming with fastp, MiXCR clone assembly, productive beta chains retained. Rows with a matching CDR3 protein are joined into one entry that keeps the most common DNA and genes. TCRdb's processing, not the authors', yielded these V and J calls. In this sample the table shows 450,000 or so distinct CDR3 sequences, around 15% of which occur a single time. The ten largest clones add up to 0.98% of the sample.

A remark on this clonotype: Its antigen remains undetermined. Base-call qualities are not available, and no considerably larger clone is one nucleotide away.

Only healthy Caucasian donors were included. The twin cohort consisted of three pairs of female monozygotic twins, all aged roughly 18 to 30 years. CD4+ and CD8+ T cell populations were isolated with positive isolation kits from Invitrogen. A further study also used this sample, focusing on yellow fever vaccine responses in identical twins. That second publication adds: According to the authors, the vaccine-induced T cell response in identical twins seemed to be partly convergent and partly specific to each individual. In the study, vaccine-responding T cell clones were precisely tracked in identical twins.

Sequencing was carried out using CD4+ T cells sorted from blood. The TCR comes from a woman aged 18 to 35 in good health.

The DNA sequence is given as TGTGCCACCAGCAGTAGGAAGGGGAGCGAGCAGTACTTC. Translated, it gives CATSSRKGSEQYF. The rearrangement combines TRBV15 with TRBJ2-7; the D gene is perhaps TRBD1 or TRBD2, as each covers 5 bases. From the cysteine up to the phenylalanine, the CDR3 has a length of 13 residues. Just the 39-base CDR3 DNA is kept, in frame starting at base 1. V and J are truncated by 3 bases and 6 bases respectively, leaving an intervening sequence of 12 bases. The germline V gene (reference sequence) supplies CDR1 LNHNV and CDR2 YYDKDF.